Reported below is one TCR beta chain. Each patient with chemo-refractory metastatic non-small-cell lung cancer was treated with focal radiation plus CTLA-4 blockade using ipilimumab. Profiling relied on immunoSEQ multiplex PCR, and the TCRdb table lists in-frame clones only, not all of them. The repertoire holds under 90,000 clones, with less than 80% as singletons. Trimming stripped 1 base from V and 5 bases from J, with 3 bases between. In germline, CDR1 is MDHEN, CDR2 SYDVKM. The CDR3 totals 11 residues. The record originates from a study of radiotherapy plus CTLA-4 blockade in lung cancer. This sequence was found in a human donor with non-small cell lung cancer that progressed on radiotherapy plus ipilimumab. The sample here was peripheral blood, taken from a patient treated with radiotherapy plus ipilimumab. This rearrangement joins TRBV28 to TRBJ2-7; D not resolved. Written as DNA, the CDR3 is TGTGCCAGCAGTTTATTGGACGAGCAGTACTTC. Translating it yields CASSLLDEQYF.